This T cell receptor (beta chain) was captured by sequencing in a study of tumor and adjacent non-tumor tissue in lung cancer. A modified ARM-PCR protocol with three rounds of nested PCR amplified TCRbeta. TCRdb analysed the multiplex PCR reads with MiXCR anew, one entry per CDR3 protein. This table holds about 200,000 distinct CDR3 sequences, 70% to 75% found once. Germline CDR1 reads SGHAT; CDR2 reads FQNNGV. This CDR3 is 16 amino acids long. Regarding this clonotype: An end of the junction differs from the germline gene, which may be a read error.

The template was RNA from unsorted bulk tissue. The source material was lung tumor tissue. The clonotype was recovered from a man aged 55-75 years with non-small cell lung cancer. The gene calls are TRBV11-2 and TRBJ2-7; 10 bases line up with TRBD1. CDR3: CASSLMPGQGPYKQYF. The CDR3, as DNA: TGTGCGAGCAGCCTTATGCCGGGACAGGGGCCCTACAAGCAGTACTTC.